The clone carrying this TCR beta chain was found once. Researchers made TCR beta libraries by using iRepertoire HTBI primers and running Arm-PCR on CDR3 regions. One entry per CDR3 protein, called by TCRdb with MiXCR from the multiplex PCR reads. Among approximately 400,000 distinct CDR3 sequences listed, around a sixth were seen once. This sample stems from a study of regulatory T cells in long-lasting Graves disease. Noted time point: newly diagnosed GD, antithyroid drugs for less than 3 months. With RNA extracted from PBMCs as input, the TCR library was made. Trimming took off 0 bases at V and 4 bases at J, with 14 bases between the two ends. The germline gives CDR1 SGHRS, CDR2 YFSETQ. The CDR3 extends over 15 amino acids.

The sample was peripheral blood mononuclear cells (PBMCs), taken at new diagnosis, from a patient treated with antithyroid drugs. The TCR comes from a female donor with Graves disease. The rearrangement uses TRBV5-1 and TRBJ2-7, with D possibly matching TRBD1 (5 bases). The CDR3 DNA reads TGCGCCAGCAGCTTGGGGCAGGGCCAGGGTTACGAGCAGTACTTC. This sequence encodes CASSLGQGQGYEQYF.